Each of the 23 T cell receptor beta chains below was sequenced from the same sample in a study of cytomegalovirus exposure and HLA in healthy donors. PCR amplification relied on 60 Vbeta primers (plus 13 Jbeta primers). Sequencing used immunoSEQ multiplex PCR; TCRdb keeps in-frame clones, though not all of them. Here the sample spans 30,000 to 35,000 clones, 80% being singletons. Sequenced material: PBMCs. Receptors originate from a male donor in good health and CMV-seronegative.

The chain combines TRBV4-1 with TRBJ2-5; tentatively, D is TRBD2 (6 bases). From germline, CDR1 is MGHRA and CDR2 YSYEKL. This CDR3 is 14 amino acids long. The V and J ends lost 6 bases and 4 bases respectively, with 15 bases between them. CDR3 in DNA: TGCGCCAGCAGACCTGAAGTGGGGGGAGAGACCCAGTACTTC. Translating it yields CASRPEVGGETQYF.

This clone was recorded only once. The J gene is TRBJ1-1, the V gene TRBV30, with 7 bases that match TRBD1. Germline V CDR1 and CDR2: GTSNPN, SVGIG (reference sequence). The CDR3 loop spans 13 amino acids. V dropped 1 base and J dropped 3; count of bases not matched to a gene: 2. The CDR3 coding sequence is TGTGCCTGGAGTGGACAGGGAGACACTGAAGCTTTCTTT. It translates to CAWSGQGDTEAFF.

The gene calls are TRBV5-1 and TRBJ1-2, with TRBD1 matching over 7 bases. Germline CDR1 reads SGHRS; CDR2 reads YFSETQ. After removal of 4 bases from V and 5 bases from J, the junction contained 8 bases not matched to a gene. The CDR3 sequence is 14 residues long. This CDR3 is CASSRRDSLYGYTF. In DNA, the CDR3 is TGCGCCAGCAGCCGTAGGGACAGCTTATATGGCTACACCTTC.

The genes are TRBV5-1 and TRBJ2-1; 9 bases agree with TRBD1. Germline V gene lookup returns CDR1 SGHRS and CDR2 YFSETQ. The J segment lost 4 bases and the V segment lost 3 bases, leaving 5 bases of the junction unmatched. This CDR3 comprises 15 residues. The CDR3 region is CASSSGDRDYNEQFF. In nucleotides, the CDR3 is TGCGCCAGCAGCTCGGGGGACAGGGATTACAATGAGCAGTTCTTC.

The chain links TRBV6-6 to TRBJ1-5; perhaps TRBD1 as D (5 bases). Germline V CDR1 and CDR2: MNHNY, SVGAGI (reference sequence). Trimming removed 2 bases from V and 5 bases from J, with 7 bases in between. This CDR3 contains 13 residues. The CDR3 spells CASSYGRDQPQHF. CDR3 nucleotide sequence: TGTGCCAGCAGTTACGGCAGGGATCAGCCCCAGCATTTT.

The chain joins TRBV7-3 to TRBJ2-1; D uncertain. Germline V lookup: CDR1 SGHTA, CDR2 FQGTGA. CDR3 length: 15 residues. V dropped 0 bases and J dropped 4 bases, with 10 bases sitting between them. CDR3 protein: CASSLTPLDYNEQFF. The CDR3, as DNA: TGTGCCAGCAGCTTAACGCCCCTAGATTACAATGAGCAGTTCTTC.

The chain combines TRBV30 with TRBJ1-1; D might be TRBD1 (6 bases). The CDR3 runs to 14 residues. V shed 5 bases and J shed 2 bases, with 15 bases lying between them. The germline CDR1 and CDR2 sequences are GTSNPN and SVGIG (reference sequence). In DNA, the CDR3 is TGTGCCTGGGGTCCCCTGGGACAAAACACTGAAGCTTTCTTT. Its translation: CAWGPLGQNTEAFF.

The V call is TRBV30, the J call TRBJ2-6; tentatively, D is TRBD2 (5 bases). The CDR3 extends over 17 amino acids. The V and J ends lost 3 bases and 0 bases respectively, with 15 bases between them. The germline V gene has CDR1 GTSNPN and CDR2 SVGIG (reference sequence). The CDR3, as DNA: TGTGCCTGGAGGGGCGGACGGGGAAGCTCTGGGGCCAACGTCCTGACTTTC. Its translation: CAWRGGRGSSGANVLTF.

The chain is built from TRBV11-2 and TRBJ2-7; D perhaps matches TRBD1 (6 bases). The V end lost 6 bases, the J end lost 3 bases, and 12 bases lay between the germline ends. CDR3 length: 13 amino acids. Germline V gene sequence: CDR1 SGHAT, CDR2 FQNNGV. CDR3 sequence: CASSSGAFYEQYF. CDR3 in DNA: TGTGCCAGCAGTTCAGGGGCCTTCTACGAGCAGTACTTC.

This clone was observed a few times. The V gene is TRBV4-2, the J gene TRBJ1-6; TRBD1 aligns across 7 bases. The CDR3 has 14 residues. With V trimmed by 6 bases and J by 6 bases, 5 bases remained unmatched. Germline lookup yields CDR1 LGHNA and CDR2 YNFKEQ. The CDR3 region has the DNA TGTGCCAGCAGGTTTCAGGGGGGTAATTCACCCCTCCACTTT. Its protein is CASRFQGGNSPLHF.

The V and J genes are TRBV28 and TRBJ2-2; the match to TRBD1 covers 7 bases. CDR1 and CDR2 (germline): MDHEN, SYDVKM. The CDR3 length is 18 residues. J lost 1 base, V lost 2 bases, and 10 bases had no gene match. CDR3 in DNA: TGTGCCAGCAGTTTACCCCCCTTCGGGACAGAGAACACCGGGGAGCTGTTTTTT. Translated: CASSLPPFGTENTGELFF.

The gene calls are TRBV29-1 and TRBJ1-4; no definite D call. CDR1 and CDR2 (germline): SQVTM, ANQGSEA. The germline V and J ends were trimmed by 4 bases and 7 bases, with 4 bases remaining between them. There are 10 residues in the CDR3. As DNA, the CDR3 is TGCAGCGTTGGGGCTGAAAAACTGTTTTTT. Residues: CSVGAEKLFF.

The chain couples TRBV13 to TRBJ2-7; D unclear. Germline-derived CDR1 and CDR2 are PRHDT and FYEKMQ (reference sequence). This CDR3 has 14 amino acids. V was cut by 3 bases and J by 2 bases, with 11 bases left in between. The CDR3 loop is CASSFFTRAYEQYF. In DNA, the CDR3 is TGTGCCAGCAGCTTCTTCACCCGAGCCTACGAGCAGTACTTC.

This chain links TRBV6-6 with TRBJ2-2, with 8 nucleotides matching TRBD1. Germline CDR1 reads MNHNY; CDR2 reads SVGAGI (reference sequence). J lost 1 base, V lost 2 bases, and 3 bases had no gene match. CDR3 length equals 16 residues. The CDR3, as DNA: TGTGCCAGCAGTTACCGACAGGGGTGGAACACCGGGGAGCTGTTTTTT. Protein product: CASSYRQGWNTGELFF.

This chain links TRBV13 with TRBJ2-7, with TRBD2 as a possible D gene (5 bases). CDR3 length: 16 amino acids. CDR1 and CDR2 from the germline V gene are PRHDT and FYEKMQ (reference sequence). Trimming shortened V by 5 bases and J by 4 bases, and 21 bases separated the two germline ends. Here the CDR3 reads CASSTRAELNIYEQYF. Written as DNA, the CDR3 is TGTGCCAGCAGCACCCGAGCGGAGCTAAATATTTACGAGCAGTACTTC.

V gene TRBV28 combines with J gene TRBJ2-5, with D unclear. The CDR3 loop spans 14 amino acids. CDR1 MDHEN and CDR2 SYDVKM come from the germline V gene. The V end was cut by 1 base, the J end by 1 base, with 7 bases between. The DNA for the CDR3 is TGTGCCAGCAGTTTATCCGGGTTCCAAGAGACCCAGTACTTC. Its translation: CASSLSGFQETQYF.

The rearrangement joins TRBV5-1 to TRBJ2-7; 8 positions match TRBD1. After removal of 4 bases from V and 2 bases from J, the junction contained 8 bases not matched to a gene. There are 15 residues in the CDR3. Germline CDR1 reads SGHRS; CDR2 reads YFSETQ. CDR3 amino acids: CASSIAGTGAYEQYF. CDR3 DNA: TGCGCCAGCAGCATCGCCGGGACAGGAGCCTACGAGCAGTACTTC.

J is TRBJ1-1 and V is TRBV15, with 10 bases lining up with TRBD1. This CDR3 comprises 18 residues. The germline V gene has CDR1 LNHNV and CDR2 YYDKDF (reference sequence). The V gene end was trimmed by 5 bases and the J gene end by 4 bases; junction bases not matched to a gene: 16. The CDR3 reads CATSLSWGTGVFSTEAFF. The CDR3 coding sequence is TGTGCCACCAGCCTCAGCTGGGGGACAGGGGTTTTTTCCACTGAAGCTTTCTTT. The full variable domain, its missing parts supplied by reference TRBV15 and TRBJ1-1, is DAMVIQNPRYQVTQFGKPVTLSCSQTLNHNVMYWYQQKSSQAPKLLFHYYDKDFNNEADTPDNFQSRRPNTSFCFLDIRSPGLGDTAMYLCATSLSWGTGVFSTEAFFGQGTRLTVV.

This clone was found a few times. This chain connects TRBV6-1 to TRBJ1-1, with a possible D match to TRBD1 (6 bases). Trimming left V 6 bases short and J 2 bases short, with 16 bases between. CDR1 and CDR2 (germline): MNHNS, SASEGT. The CDR3 is 15 amino acids. The DNA of the CDR3 is TGTGCCAGCAGCGCCCGGTGGGGGCTAAACACTGAAGCTTTCTTT. Translating it yields CASSARWGLNTEAFF.

The rearrangement joins TRBV30 to TRBJ2-1; TRBD2 matches at 10 bases. V lost 3 bases and J lost 4; bases outside the gene matches: 3. Germline CDR1 and CDR2: GTSNPN and SVGIG (reference sequence). The CDR3 length is 14 residues. The CDR3, as DNA: TGTGCCTGGAGAACTAGCGGGGCGTACAATGAGCAGTTCTTC. This gives the protein CAWRTSGAYNEQFF.

The chain combines TRBV5-1 with TRBJ1-1; 11 nucleotides line up with TRBD1. J was trimmed by 3 bases and V by 4 bases; bases with no gene match: 2. The length of the CDR3 is 14 residues. Germline assignment: CDR1 SGHRS and CDR2 YFSETQ. DNA for the CDR3: TGCGCCAGCAGCGTGGACAGGGGGCACACTGAAGCTTTCTTT. Protein sequence: CASSVDRGHTEAFF.

This clone was observed a handful of times. The chain employs TRBV29-1 and TRBJ1-5; 7 bases align to TRBD1. Germline V gives CDR1 SQVTM, CDR2 ANQGSEA. This CDR3 contains 14 residues. V dropped 7 bases and J dropped 2; count of bases not matched to a gene: 8. Here the CDR3 DNA reads TGCAGCGCCCGGACAGGTGGGCGCAATCAGCCCCAGCATTTT. This sequence encodes CSARTGGRNQPQHF.

The chain combines TRBV5-5 with TRBJ1-1; D might be TRBD1 (5 bases). Per the germline V gene, CDR1 is SGHKS and CDR2 is YYEKEE (reference sequence). The CDR3 loop spans 13 amino acids. V was shortened by 0 bases and J by 8 bases, with 11 bases between the two germline ends. In DNA, the CDR3 is TGTGCCAGCAGCTTGGCAGGGTACAGCGAAGCTTTCTTT. It encodes CASSLAGYSEAFF.